Included here is one T cell receptor beta chain sequence, with context. It lacks a known antigen. The sample holds no much larger clone one base away, and base qualities are not on file. Trimming costs V 0 bases and J 4 bases, and their ends lie 13 bases apart. From the germline V gene, CDR1 is MGHRA and CDR2 is YSYEKL. The CDR3 has 16 amino acids, counting the end cysteine and phenylalanine. The kept DNA is CDR3 alone, 48 bases in frame from the first base. These data come from a study of regulatory T cells in long-lasting Graves disease (dated by TCRdb to the early 2020s). Regarding the study in general: Persistent Graves' disease meant more than 5 years of antithyroid drug treatment with TSH receptor autoantibodies that stayed positive. The study was conducted in China and was registered as a clinical trial. On average, persistent Graves' disease patients in the clinical cohort had been on antithyroid drugs for approximately 10 years. A total of approximately 35 samples underwent TCR sequencing: about 13 from persistent and roughly 20 from newly diagnosed Graves' disease patients. This study used TCR sequencing and RNA sequencing of peripheral blood to compare persistent Graves' disease patients against newly diagnosed Graves' disease patients. What the work shows at the level of the full study, not this receptor alone: TRBV28, TRBJ1-2 and TRBJ2-5 were preferentially used in persistent disease, while TRBV20-1 and TRBJ2-1 were favored in newly diagnosed disease. The small sample size was acknowledged by the authors as a limitation that may reduce accuracy. Persistent patients shared more public clonotypes among themselves (under 3,000) than newly diagnosed patients did (over 900). Sequencing and analysis were limited to the TCR beta chain. Compared with newly diagnosed patients, persistent Graves' disease patients had lower TCR Shannon entropy and fewer highly expanded clones, which suggests clonal expansion. The study examined only peripheral blood because the primary lesion, thyroid tissue, could not be accessed.

Library method: multiplex PCR. For sequencing, an Illumina HiSeq 4000 was employed. iRepertoire HTBI primers and Arm-PCR amplification of CDR3 regions were used to construct TCR beta libraries. Gel purification was performed on PCR products prior to sequencing. Per the source publication's procedure: Gene usage analysis of CDR3 amino acid clonotypes used the roughly 62 TRBV and 12 to 15 TRBJ segments found across samples. COPE and FqMerger were used to merge filtered high-quality paired reads into contigs. BLAST was used to align contigs to IMGT TRBV, TRBD and TRBJ reference genes, and CDR3 was defined according to IMGT. Any clonotype with a frequency above 0.1% was classified as a highly expanded clone. Shannon entropy was used to measure repertoire diversity, and the Gini coefficient was used to measure V-J evenness. A clonotype found in more than one individual was treated as public. Using fastp trimming at Q25 and MiXCR clonotype assembly, TCRdb reanalyzed the public sequencing data and kept in-frame beta chains. Each record represents a unique CDR3 protein, reported with the most common genes and DNA among its rows. TCRdb's processing, not the study's, gives the V and J calls here. Present in this sample are 300,000 to 350,000 distinct CDR3 sequences, roughly a fifth of which were seen just once. Together, the top ten hold just under 30% of the sample.

The intended sense of this specimen's time point label: persistent/refractory GD, antithyroid drugs over 5 years with positive TRAb. RNA was extracted from PBMCs in TRIzol for both TCR sequencing and RNA sequencing. The diagnosis of Graves' disease followed American Thyroid Association guidelines. Patients for the study were recruited at an endocrinology department in Xi'an, China. Each patient gave 8.5 to 9.5 milliliters of peripheral blood, collected in an EDTA anticoagulant tube. Ficoll Paque Plus density gradient separation was used to isolate PBMCs, and no additional T cell sorting was done. An Agilent 2100 Bioanalyzer and agarose gel were used to assess RNA quality, and a NanoDrop 2000 was used to measure RNA concentration.

The TCR sequence derives from a female donor with Graves disease. Sequencing used peripheral blood mononuclear cells (PBMCs), obtained when the disease was refractory, from a patient treated with antithyroid drugs. The rearranged segments are TRBV4-1 and TRBJ1-5; there is no confident call for the D gene. CDR3 loop: CASSQEVGLRNQPQHF. Read as DNA, the sequence is TGCGCCAGCAGCCAAGAAGTAGGCCTCCGTAATCAGCCCCAGCATTTT.